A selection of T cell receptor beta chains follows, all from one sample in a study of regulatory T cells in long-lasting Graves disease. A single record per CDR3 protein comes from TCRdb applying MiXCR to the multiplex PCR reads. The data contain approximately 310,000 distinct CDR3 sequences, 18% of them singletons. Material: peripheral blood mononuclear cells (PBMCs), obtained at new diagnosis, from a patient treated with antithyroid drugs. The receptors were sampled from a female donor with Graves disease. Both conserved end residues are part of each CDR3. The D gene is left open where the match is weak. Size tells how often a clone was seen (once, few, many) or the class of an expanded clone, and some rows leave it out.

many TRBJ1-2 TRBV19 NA CATTGQPYGYTF TGTGCCACCACAGGACAGCCCTATGGCTACACCTTC
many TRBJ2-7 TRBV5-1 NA CASSLDPTYEQYF TGCGCCAGCAGCTTGGACCCGACCTACGAGCAGTACTTC
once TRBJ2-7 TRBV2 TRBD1 CASSRDRGQEQYF TGTGCCAGCAGCCGGGACAGGGGGCAAGAGCAGTACTTC
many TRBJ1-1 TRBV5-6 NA CASSLLLDPGHTEAFF TGTGCCAGCAGCTTGCTTTTGGACCCAGGGCACACTGAAGCTTTCTTT
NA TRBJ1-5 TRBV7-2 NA CASKSGENSNQPQHF TGTGCCAGCAAATCGGGGGAAAATAGCAATCAGCCCCAGCATTTT
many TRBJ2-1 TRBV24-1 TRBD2 CATSDLGLAGAEQFF TGTGCCACCAGTGACCTGGGACTAGCGGGAGCTGAGCAGTTCTTC
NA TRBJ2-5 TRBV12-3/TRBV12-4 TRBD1 CASSPGTGVGETQYF TGTGCCAGCAGTCCCGGGACAGGGGTGGGGGAGACCCAGTACTTC
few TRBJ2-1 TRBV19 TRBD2 CASSPSGNTYNEQFF TGTGCCAGCTCCCCTAGCGGGAATACCTACAATGAGCAGTTCTTC
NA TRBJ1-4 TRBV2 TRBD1 CASTAGTVDEKLFF TGTGCCAGCACGGCGGGGACAGTGGATGAAAAACTGTTTTTT
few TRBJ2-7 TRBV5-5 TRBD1 CASSLGQGLEQYF TGTGCCAGCAGCTTGGGACAGGGGCTCGAGCAGTACTTC
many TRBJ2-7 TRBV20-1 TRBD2 CSARDRLAGFNEQYF TGCAGTGCTAGAGATCGACTAGCGGGATTCAACGAGCAGTACTTC
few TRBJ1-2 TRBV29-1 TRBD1 CSVPGTGGRGYTF TGCAGCGTCCCCGGGACAGGGGGGCGTGGCTACACCTTC
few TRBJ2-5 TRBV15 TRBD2 CATEREGRETQYF TGTGCCACCGAGCGGGAGGGCCGGGAGACCCAGTACTTC
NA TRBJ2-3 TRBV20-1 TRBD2 CSAYLAGRGDTQYF TGCAGTGCTTATCTAGCGGGGCGTGGAGATACGCAGTATTTT
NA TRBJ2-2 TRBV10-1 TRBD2 CASSWTSGHTGELFF TGCGCCAGCAGTTGGACTAGCGGCCACACCGGGGAGCTGTTTTTT
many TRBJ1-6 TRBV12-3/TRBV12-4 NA CASSFSAPSRGSYNSPLHF TGTGCCAGCAGTTTTTCGGCTCCATCAAGAGGCTCCTATAATTCACCCCTCCACTTT
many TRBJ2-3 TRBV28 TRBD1 CASSLGQGATDTQYF TGTGCCAGCAGTTTGGGACAGGGGGCCACAGATACGCAGTATTTT
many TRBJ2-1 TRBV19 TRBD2 CASSIFAGGSSYNEQFF TGTGCCAGTAGTATCTTTGCGGGAGGAAGCTCCTACAATGAGCAGTTCTTC
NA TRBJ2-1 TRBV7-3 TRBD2 CASSPRLAGSEQFF TGTGCCAGCAGCCCCCGACTAGCGGGAAGTGAGCAGTTCTTC
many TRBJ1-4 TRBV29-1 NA CSVEDLSASAGEKLFF TGCAGCGTTGAAGATCTCTCGGCTTCGGCAGGTGAAAAACTGTTTTTT
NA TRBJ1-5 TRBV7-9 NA CASSHETPNQPQHF TGTGCCAGCAGCCATGAAACACCAAATCAGCCCCAGCATTTT
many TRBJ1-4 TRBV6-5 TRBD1 CASSYRTRQGARKLFF TGTGCCAGCAGTTACAGAACAAGACAGGGGGCTCGAAAACTGTTTTTT
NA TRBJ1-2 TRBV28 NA CASSLGRAYGYTF TGTGCCAGCAGTTTGGGAAGGGCCTATGGCTACACCTTC
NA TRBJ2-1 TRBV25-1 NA CATASGGYNEQFF TGCGCAACCGCTAGTGGGGGGTACAATGAGCAGTTCTTC
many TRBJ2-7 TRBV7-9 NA CASSHPPRGHHTYEQYF TGTGCCAGCAGTCATCCCCCCCGTGGACACCACACCTACGAGCAGTACTTC
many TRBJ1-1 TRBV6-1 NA CASRITRTLGTEAFF TGTGCCAGCAGAATAACCAGGACCCTGGGCACTGAAGCTTTCTTT
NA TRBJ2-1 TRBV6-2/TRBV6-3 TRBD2 CASSLAGTSYNEQFF TGTGCCAGCAGTCTCGCCGGGACTAGCTACAATGAGCAGTTCTTC
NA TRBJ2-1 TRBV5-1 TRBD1 CASFRAGTGATNEQFF TGCGCCAGCTTTAGGGCCGGGACAGGGGCGACAAATGAGCAGTTCTTC
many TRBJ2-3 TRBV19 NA CASSKQGVGTDTQYF TGTGCCAGTAGTAAACAGGGAGTCGGCACAGATACGCAGTATTTT
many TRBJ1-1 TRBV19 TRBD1 CASSVAPGGGTEAFF TGTGCCAGTAGTGTCGCCCCAGGGGGTGGAACTGAAGCTTTCTTT
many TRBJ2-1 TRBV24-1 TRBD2 CATSVTSELYNEQFF TGTGCCACCAGTGTCACTAGCGAGCTTTACAATGAGCAGTTCTTC
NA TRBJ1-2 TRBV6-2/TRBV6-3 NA CASSYSSGGGYTF TGTGCCAGCAGTTACTCGTCGGGGGGTGGCTACACCTTC
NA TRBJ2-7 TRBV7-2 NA CASRPSGDSYEQYF TGTGCCAGCAGACCGTCGGGGGATTCCTACGAGCAGTACTTC
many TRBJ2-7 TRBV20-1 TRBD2 CSAREAGGLGEQYF TGCAGTGCTAGGGAGGCGGGAGGGTTGGGCGAGCAGTACTTC
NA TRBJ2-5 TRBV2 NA CASRNWGHETQYF TGTGCCAGCAGGAACTGGGGGCACGAGACCCAGTACTTC
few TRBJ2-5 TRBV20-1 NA CSARDPAAREETQYF TGCAGTGCTAGAGATCCCGCCGCGCGGGAAGAGACCCAGTACTTC
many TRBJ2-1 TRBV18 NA CASSFALDSYNEQFF TGTGCCAGCTCATTCGCACTGGACTCCTACAATGAGCAGTTCTTC
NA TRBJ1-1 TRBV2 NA CASKRVKGPTEAFF TGTGCCAGCAAAAGGGTGAAGGGGCCGACTGAAGCTTTCTTT
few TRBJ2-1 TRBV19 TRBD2 CASSMRTRMGPYNEQFF TGTGCCAGTAGTATGCGGACTAGAATGGGACCATACAATGAGCAGTTCTTC
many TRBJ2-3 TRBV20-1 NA CSASMRTDTQYF TGCAGTGCTAGCATGCGCACAGATACGCAGTATTTT
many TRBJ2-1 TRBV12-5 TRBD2 CASGLTTPSGSYNEQFF TGTGCTAGTGGTTTGACTACCCCTAGCGGCTCCTACAATGAGCAGTTCTTC
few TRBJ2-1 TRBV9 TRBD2 CASSVTSGSYNEQFF TGTGCCAGCAGCGTCACTAGCGGGAGTTACAATGAGCAGTTCTTC
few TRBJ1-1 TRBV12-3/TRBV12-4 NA CASTPTLGGEDTEAFF TGTGCCAGCACCCCTACCCTAGGAGGGGAGGACACTGAAGCTTTCTTT
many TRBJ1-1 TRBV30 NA CAWIPSRVMNTEAFF TGTGCCTGGATCCCAAGTCGGGTTATGAACACTGAAGCTTTCTTT
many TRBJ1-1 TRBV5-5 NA CASSPSGRGYTEAFF TGTGCCAGCAGCCCCAGTGGCAGAGGATACACTGAAGCTTTCTTT
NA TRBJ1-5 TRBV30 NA CAWQLVNQPQHF TGTGCCTGGCAACTGGTCAATCAGCCCCAGCATTTT
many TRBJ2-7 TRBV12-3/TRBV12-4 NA CASSLTTIYEQYF TGTGCCAGCAGTTTAACCACGATCTACGAGCAGTACTTC
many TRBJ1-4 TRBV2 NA CASKKRGANEKLFF TGTGCCAGCAAGAAGAGAGGAGCTAATGAAAAACTGTTTTTT
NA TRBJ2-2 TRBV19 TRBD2 CASNTTLRAGNTGELFF TGTGCCAGTAATACCACCCTCCGAGCGGGAAACACCGGGGAGCTGTTTTTT
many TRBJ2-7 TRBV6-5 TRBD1 CASSYSSGTGAYEQYF TGTGCCAGCAGTTACTCTTCAGGGACAGGAGCCTACGAGCAGTACTTC
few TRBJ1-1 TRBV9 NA CASSVEGGVGTEAFF TGTGCCAGCAGCGTAGAGGGGGGCGTGGGGACTGAAGCTTTCTTT
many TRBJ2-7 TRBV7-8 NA CASSLAAAAVQYF TGTGCCAGCAGCTTAGCCGCTGCGGCAGTCCAGTACTTC
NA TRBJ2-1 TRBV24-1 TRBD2 CATSDQQNPGLAANEQFF TGTGCCACCAGTGACCAGCAAAACCCGGGACTAGCGGCCAATGAGCAGTTCTTC
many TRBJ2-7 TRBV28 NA CASSSIFSYEQYF TGTGCCAGCAGTTCGATCTTCTCCTACGAGCAGTACTTC